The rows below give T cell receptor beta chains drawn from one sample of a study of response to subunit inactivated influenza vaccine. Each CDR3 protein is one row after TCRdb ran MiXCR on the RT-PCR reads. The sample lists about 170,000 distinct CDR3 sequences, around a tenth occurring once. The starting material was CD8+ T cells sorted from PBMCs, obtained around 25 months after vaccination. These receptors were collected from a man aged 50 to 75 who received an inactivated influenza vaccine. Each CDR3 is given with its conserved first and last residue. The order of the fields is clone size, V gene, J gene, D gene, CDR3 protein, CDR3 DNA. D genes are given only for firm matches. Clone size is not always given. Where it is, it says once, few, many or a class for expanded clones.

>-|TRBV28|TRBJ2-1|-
CASGSTGYNEQFF
TGTGCCAGCGGCTCAACAGGGTACAATGAGCAGTTCTTC
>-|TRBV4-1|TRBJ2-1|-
CASSQAGSGVNEQFF
TGCGCCAGCAGCCAAGCAGGTTCAGGGGTAAATGAGCAGTTCTTC
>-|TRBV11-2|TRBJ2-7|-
CASSLVGVEQYF
TGTGCCAGCAGCTTAGTTGGGGTCGAGCAGTACTTC
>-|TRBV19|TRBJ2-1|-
CASSIGRGWHNEQFF
TGTGCCAGTAGTATTGGCAGGGGTTGGCACAATGAGCAGTTCTTC
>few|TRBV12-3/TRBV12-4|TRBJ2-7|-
CASSSEEGARGEQYF
TGTGCCAGCAGCTCCGAAGAGGGGGCACGGGGGGAGCAGTACTTC
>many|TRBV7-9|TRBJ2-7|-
CASSLHGTYEQYF
TGTGCCAGCAGCTTGCACGGAACCTACGAGCAGTACTTC
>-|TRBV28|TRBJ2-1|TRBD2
CASSLRLAGDNEQFF
TGTGCCAGCAGTTTACGCCTAGCGGGAGACAATGAGCAGTTCTTC
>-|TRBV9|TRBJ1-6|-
CASSVEGDKDSPLHF
TGTGCCAGCAGCGTAGAAGGGGATAAGGATTCACCCCTCCACTTT
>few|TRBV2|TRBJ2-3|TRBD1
CASSGPGDRGKSDTQYF
TGTGCCAGCAGTGGTCCTGGGGACAGGGGGAAGTCAGATACGCAGTATTTT
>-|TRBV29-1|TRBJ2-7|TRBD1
CSVGGTGGEQYF
TGCAGCGTTGGGGGGACAGGAGGGGAGCAGTACTTC
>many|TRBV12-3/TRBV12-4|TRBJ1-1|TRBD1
CASTLWGQGHVEAFF
TGTGCCAGCACCCTGTGGGGACAGGGGCATGTTGAAGCTTTCTTT
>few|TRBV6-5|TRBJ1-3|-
CASSYWMESSGNTIYF
TGTGCCAGCAGTTACTGGATGGAGAGCTCTGGAAACACCATATATTTT
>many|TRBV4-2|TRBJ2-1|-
CASSQLGEQFF
TGTGCCAGCAGCCAACTAGGTGAGCAGTTCTTC
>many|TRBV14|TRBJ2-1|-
CASSQGSSSEQFF
TGTGCCAGCAGCCAAGGATCTTCGAGTGAGCAGTTCTTC
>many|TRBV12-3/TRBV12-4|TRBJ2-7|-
CASSPGGTAVYEQYF
TGTGCCAGCAGTCCCGGCGGGACAGCAGTCTACGAGCAGTACTTC
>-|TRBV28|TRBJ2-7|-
CASTFGGLLRSPYEQYF
TGTGCCAGCACCTTTGGAGGCCTTCTACGGAGCCCCTACGAGCAGTACTTC
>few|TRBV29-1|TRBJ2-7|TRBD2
CSVEVLSSGAYEQYF
TGCAGCGTTGAAGTCTTGTCTAGCGGAGCCTACGAGCAGTACTTC
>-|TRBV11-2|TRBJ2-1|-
CASSSHGRTDDYNEQFF
TGTGCCAGCAGCAGTCATGGCAGGACGGATGATTACAATGAGCAGTTCTTC
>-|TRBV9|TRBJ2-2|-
CASSVGVGDFYDGELFF
TGTGCCAGCAGCGTTGGGGTAGGGGACTTCTACGACGGGGAGCTGTTTTTT
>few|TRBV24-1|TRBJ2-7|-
CATSDWTLPDEQYF
TGTGCCACCAGTGATTGGACACTTCCTGACGAGCAGTACTTC
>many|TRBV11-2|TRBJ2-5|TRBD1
CASRETGGLGQETQYF
TGTGCCAGCAGAGAAACAGGGGGCTTAGGGCAAGAGACCCAGTACTTC
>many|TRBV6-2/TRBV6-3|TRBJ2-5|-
CASGETQYF
TGTGCCAGCGGTGAGACCCAGTACTTC
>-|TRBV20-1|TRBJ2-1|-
CSAALVSHEQFF
TGCAGTGCCGCACTAGTCTCCCATGAGCAGTTCTTC